The T cell receptor (beta chain) described here comes from a study of T cells in Graves' hyperthyroidism and ophthalmopathy. This clonotype has a handful of counts. PBMCs were collected from a 10 ml volume of fresh peripheral blood. The CDR3 is made up of 18 amino acids. The ends lost 5 bases at V and 1 base at J; junction bases unmatched: 10. Looked up from germline, CDR1 is SGHTA and CDR2 is FQGNSA. TCR beta CDR3 regions were amplified from RNA. An initial round of RT-PCR targeting the TCR CDR3 relied on the HTBI primer set. TCRdb used MiXCR to reprocess the multiplex PCR reads, holding one entry per CDR3 protein. The table has more than 450,000 distinct CDR3 sequences, 14% seen once.

The V call is TRBV7-2, the J call TRBJ2-7; 14 nucleotides align to TRBD2. The receptor was derived from a middle-aged woman with Graves' hyperthyroidism. The specimen sequenced was blood. The CDR3 loop is CASSIIGTSGSQSYEQYF. The CDR3 region has the DNA TGTGCCAGCAGCATTATAGGGACTAGCGGGAGCCAATCCTACGAGCAGTACTTC.